This T cell receptor beta chain derives from a study of blood T cell repertoires in COVID-19. About the study: The United States, Italy and Spain provided the acute and convalescent COVID-19 samples. The analysed material was cDNA or gDNA that came from T cells, B-cell-depleted T cells, or PBMCs.

In the original processing: Counts of nucleated cells, estimated from reference gene primer amplification, were obtained. Repertoires were generated with immunoSEQ multiplex PCR, while TCRdb's copy carries only in-frame clones and drops some. D and trimming come from the DNA, and the V and J calls and clone size come from that table. The sample consists of approximately 250,000 clones, around nine tenths of them appearing once. The CDR3 is 14 amino acids. Germline-derived CDR1 and CDR2 are SGHNT and YYREEE (reference sequence). The chain employs TRBV5-4 and TRBJ2-7; 8 nucleotides align to TRBD2. The sample comprised peripheral blood. The sequence derives from a woman aged 55-69 years who had recovered from COVID-19. The CDR3 DNA follows: TGTGTAACTACGCCGGGGGGGATTACCTACGAGCAGTACTTC. Its protein product is CVTTPGGITYEQYF.